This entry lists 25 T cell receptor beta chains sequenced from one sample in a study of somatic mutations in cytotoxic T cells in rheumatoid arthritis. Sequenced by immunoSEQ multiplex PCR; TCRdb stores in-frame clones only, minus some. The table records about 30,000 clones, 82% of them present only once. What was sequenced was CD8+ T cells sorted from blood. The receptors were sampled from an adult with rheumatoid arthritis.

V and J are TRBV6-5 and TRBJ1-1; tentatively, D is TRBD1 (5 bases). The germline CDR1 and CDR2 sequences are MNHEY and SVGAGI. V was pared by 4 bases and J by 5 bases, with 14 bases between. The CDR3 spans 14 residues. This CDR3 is CASSFGGRGTEAFF. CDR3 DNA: TGTGCCAGCAGTTTCGGGGGAAGAGGTACTGAAGCTTTCTTT.

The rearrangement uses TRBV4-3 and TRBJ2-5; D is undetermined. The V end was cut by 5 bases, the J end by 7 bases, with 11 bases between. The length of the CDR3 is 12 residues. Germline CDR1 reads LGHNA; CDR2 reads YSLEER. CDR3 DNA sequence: TGCGCCAGCAGCGATAGAAAAGGGACCCAGTACTTC. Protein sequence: CASSDRKGTQYF.

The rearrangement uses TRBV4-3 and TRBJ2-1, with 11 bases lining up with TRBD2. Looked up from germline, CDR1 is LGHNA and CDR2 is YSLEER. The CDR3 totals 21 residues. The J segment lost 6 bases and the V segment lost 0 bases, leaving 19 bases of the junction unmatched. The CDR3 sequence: CASSQDRIGYGLAGGLNEQFF. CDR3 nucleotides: TGCGCCAGCAGCCAAGATCGAATAGGTTATGGGCTAGCGGGAGGCCTCAATGAGCAGTTCTTC.

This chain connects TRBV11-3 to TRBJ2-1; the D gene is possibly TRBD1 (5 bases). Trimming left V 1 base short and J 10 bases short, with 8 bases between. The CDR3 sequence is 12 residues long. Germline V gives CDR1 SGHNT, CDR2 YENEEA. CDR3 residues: CASSLGGREQFF. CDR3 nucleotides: TGTGCCAGCAGCTTAGGGGGCAGGGAGCAGTTCTTC.

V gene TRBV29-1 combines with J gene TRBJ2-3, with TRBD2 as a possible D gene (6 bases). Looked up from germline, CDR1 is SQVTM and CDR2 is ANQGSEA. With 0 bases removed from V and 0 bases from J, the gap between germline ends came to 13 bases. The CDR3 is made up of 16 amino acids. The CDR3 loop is CSVEDWGESSTDTQYF. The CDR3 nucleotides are TGCAGCGTTGAAGATTGGGGGGAATCTAGCACAGATACGCAGTATTTT.

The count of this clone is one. The CDR3 DNA reads as TGTGCCAGTAGTCAAGCAGGAGCTCATGGCTACACCTTC. Amino acids: CASSQAGAHGYTF. The rearrangement uses TRBV19 and TRBJ1-2; the D is unclear. V dropped 5 bases and J dropped 6 bases, with 13 bases sitting between them. CDR1 is LNHDA and CDR2 is SQIVND in the germline V gene (reference sequence). This CDR3 contains 13 residues.

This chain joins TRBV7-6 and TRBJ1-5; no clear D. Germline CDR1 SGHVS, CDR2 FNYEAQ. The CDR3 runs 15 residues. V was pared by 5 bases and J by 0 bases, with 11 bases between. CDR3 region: CASSRTADSNQPQHF. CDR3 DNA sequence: TGTGCCAGCAGCCGGACTGCGGATAGCAATCAGCCCCAGCATTTT. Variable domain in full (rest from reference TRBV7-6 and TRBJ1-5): GAGVSQSPRYKVTKRGQDVALRCDPISGHVSLYWYRQALGQGPEFLTYFNYEAQQDKSGLPNDRFSAERPEGSISTLTIQRTEQRDSAMYRCASSRTADSNQPQHFGDGTRLSIL.

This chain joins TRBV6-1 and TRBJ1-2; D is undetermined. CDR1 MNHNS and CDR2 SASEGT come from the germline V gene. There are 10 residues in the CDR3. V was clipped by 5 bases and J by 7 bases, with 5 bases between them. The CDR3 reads CASSSSGYTF. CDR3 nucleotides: TGTGCCAGCAGTTCAAGTGGCTACACCTTC.

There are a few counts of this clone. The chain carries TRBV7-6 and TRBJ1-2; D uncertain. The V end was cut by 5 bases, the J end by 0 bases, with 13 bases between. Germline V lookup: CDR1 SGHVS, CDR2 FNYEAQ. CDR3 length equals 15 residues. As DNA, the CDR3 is TGTGCCAGCAGCCCAGTTAACACAGCTAACTATGGCTACACCTTC. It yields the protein CASSPVNTANYGYTF.

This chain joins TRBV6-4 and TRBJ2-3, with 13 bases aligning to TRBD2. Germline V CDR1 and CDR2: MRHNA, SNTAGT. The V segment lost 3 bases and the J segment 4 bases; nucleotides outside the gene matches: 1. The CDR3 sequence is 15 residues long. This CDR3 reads CASSEGLAGSDTQYF. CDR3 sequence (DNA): TGTGCCAGCAGTGAGGGACTAGCGGGATCAGATACGCAGTATTTT.

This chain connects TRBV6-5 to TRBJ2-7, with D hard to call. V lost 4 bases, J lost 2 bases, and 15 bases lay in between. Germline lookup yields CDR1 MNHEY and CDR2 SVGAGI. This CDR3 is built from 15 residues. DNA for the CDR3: TGTGCCAGCAGTTCCATCGTGGGCCAGCCCTACGAGCAGTACTTC. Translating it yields CASSSIVGQPYEQYF.

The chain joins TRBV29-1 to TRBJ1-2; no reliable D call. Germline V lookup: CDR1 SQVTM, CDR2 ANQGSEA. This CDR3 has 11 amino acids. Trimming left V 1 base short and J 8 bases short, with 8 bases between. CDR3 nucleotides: TGCAGCGTTGAAGCGACACGGGGCTACACCTTC. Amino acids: CSVEATRGYTF. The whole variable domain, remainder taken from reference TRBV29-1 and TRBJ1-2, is SAVISQKPSRDICQRGTSLTIQCQVDSQVTMMFWYRQQPGQSLTLIATANQGSEATYESGFVIDKFPISRPNLTFSTLTVSNMSPEDSSIYLCSVEATRGYTFGSGTRLTVV.

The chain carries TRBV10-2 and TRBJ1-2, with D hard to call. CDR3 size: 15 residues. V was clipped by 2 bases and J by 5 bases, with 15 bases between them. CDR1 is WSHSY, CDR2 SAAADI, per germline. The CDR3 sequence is CASSENLTPRYGYTF. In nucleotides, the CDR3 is TGCGCCAGCAGTGAGAATTTGACCCCTCGGTATGGCTACACCTTC.

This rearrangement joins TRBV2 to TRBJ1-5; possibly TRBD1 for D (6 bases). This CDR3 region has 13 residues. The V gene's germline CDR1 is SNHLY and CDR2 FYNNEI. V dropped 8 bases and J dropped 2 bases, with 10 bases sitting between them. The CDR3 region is CASYRDGNQPQHF. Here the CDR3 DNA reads TGTGCCAGCTACAGGGATGGCAATCAGCCCCAGCATTTT.

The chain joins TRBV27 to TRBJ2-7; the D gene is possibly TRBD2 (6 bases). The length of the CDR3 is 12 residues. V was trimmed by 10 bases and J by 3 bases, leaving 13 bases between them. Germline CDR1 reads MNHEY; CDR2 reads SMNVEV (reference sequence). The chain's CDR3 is CATHSGDYEQYF. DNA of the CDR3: TGTGCCACCCATTCGGGGGACTACGAGCAGTACTTC.

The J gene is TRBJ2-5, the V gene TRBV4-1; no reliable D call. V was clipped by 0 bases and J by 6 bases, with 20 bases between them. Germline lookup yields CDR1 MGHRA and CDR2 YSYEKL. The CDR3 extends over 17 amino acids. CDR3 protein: CASSQDPPSSKRKTQYF. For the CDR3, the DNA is TGCGCCAGCAGCCAAGATCCCCCGTCATCTAAAAGGAAGACCCAGTACTTC.

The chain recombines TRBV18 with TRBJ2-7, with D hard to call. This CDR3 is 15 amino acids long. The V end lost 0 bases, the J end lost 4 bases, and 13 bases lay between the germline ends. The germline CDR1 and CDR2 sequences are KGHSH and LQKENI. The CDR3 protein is CASSPPVRAFYEQYF. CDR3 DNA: TGTGCCAGCTCACCACCGGTCCGCGCCTTTTACGAGCAGTACTTC.

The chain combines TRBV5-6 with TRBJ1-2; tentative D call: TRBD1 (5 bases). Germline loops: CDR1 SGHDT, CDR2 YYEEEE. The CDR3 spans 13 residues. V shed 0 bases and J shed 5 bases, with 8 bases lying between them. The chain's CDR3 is CASSLGGSYGYTF. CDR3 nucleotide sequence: TGTGCCAGCAGCTTGGGGGGGAGTTATGGCTACACCTTC.

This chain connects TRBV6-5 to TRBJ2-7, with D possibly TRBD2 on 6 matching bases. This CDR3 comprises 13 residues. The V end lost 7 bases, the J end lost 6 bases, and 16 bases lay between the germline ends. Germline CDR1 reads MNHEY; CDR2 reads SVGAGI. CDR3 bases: TGTGCCAGCAACAAAGAAGGAGGGGCCGAGCAGTACTTC. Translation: CASNKEGGAEQYF.

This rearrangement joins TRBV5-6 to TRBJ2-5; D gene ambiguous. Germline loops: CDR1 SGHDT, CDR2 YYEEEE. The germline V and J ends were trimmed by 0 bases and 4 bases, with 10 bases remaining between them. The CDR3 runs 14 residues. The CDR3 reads CASSLVAVGETQYF. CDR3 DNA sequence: TGTGCCAGCAGCTTGGTGGCTGTGGGAGAGACCCAGTACTTC.

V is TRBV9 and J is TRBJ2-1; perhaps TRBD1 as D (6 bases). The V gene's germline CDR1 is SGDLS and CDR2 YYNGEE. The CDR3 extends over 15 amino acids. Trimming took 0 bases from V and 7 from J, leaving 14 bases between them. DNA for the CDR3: TGTGCCAGCAGCGTAGGGGCAGGGGTGGTAAATGAGCAGTTCTTC. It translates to CASSVGAGVVNEQFF.

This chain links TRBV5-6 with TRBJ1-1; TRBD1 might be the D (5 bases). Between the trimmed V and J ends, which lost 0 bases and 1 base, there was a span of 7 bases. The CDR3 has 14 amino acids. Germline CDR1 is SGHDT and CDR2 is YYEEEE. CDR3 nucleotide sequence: TGTGCCAGCAGCTTGGGGGACCCGAACACTGAAGCTTTCTTT. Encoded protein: CASSLGDPNTEAFF.

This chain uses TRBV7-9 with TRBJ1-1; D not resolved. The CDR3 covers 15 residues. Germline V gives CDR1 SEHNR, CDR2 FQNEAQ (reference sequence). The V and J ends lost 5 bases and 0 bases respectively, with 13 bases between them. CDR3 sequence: CASSPVERVNTEAFF. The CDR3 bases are TGTGCCAGCAGCCCCGTAGAGCGGGTGAACACTGAAGCTTTCTTT. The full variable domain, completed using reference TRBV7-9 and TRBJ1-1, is DTGVSQNPRHKITKRGQNVTFRCDPISEHNRLYWYRQTLGQGPEFLTYFQNEAQLEKSRLLSDRFSAERPKGSFSTLEIQRTEQGDSAMYLCASSPVERVNTEAFFGQGTRLTVV.

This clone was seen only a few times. CDR3 DNA: TGTGCCAGCAGCCAAGTAATCGCCAGGAGGAATTCACCCCTCCACTTT. Translation: CASSQVIARRNSPLHF. The chain joins TRBV4-2 to TRBJ1-6; D call uncertain. With 1 base removed from V and 7 bases from J, the gap between germline ends came to 14 bases. Germline V CDR1 and CDR2: LGHNA, YNFKEQ. The CDR3 contains 16 residues.

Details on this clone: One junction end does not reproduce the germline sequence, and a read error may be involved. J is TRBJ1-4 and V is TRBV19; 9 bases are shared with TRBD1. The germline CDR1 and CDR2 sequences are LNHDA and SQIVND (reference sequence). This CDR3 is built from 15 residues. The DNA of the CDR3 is TGTGCCAGCAGTAACTCCGGGACAGGGAGGGAAAAACTGTTTTTT. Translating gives CASSNSGTGREKLFF.